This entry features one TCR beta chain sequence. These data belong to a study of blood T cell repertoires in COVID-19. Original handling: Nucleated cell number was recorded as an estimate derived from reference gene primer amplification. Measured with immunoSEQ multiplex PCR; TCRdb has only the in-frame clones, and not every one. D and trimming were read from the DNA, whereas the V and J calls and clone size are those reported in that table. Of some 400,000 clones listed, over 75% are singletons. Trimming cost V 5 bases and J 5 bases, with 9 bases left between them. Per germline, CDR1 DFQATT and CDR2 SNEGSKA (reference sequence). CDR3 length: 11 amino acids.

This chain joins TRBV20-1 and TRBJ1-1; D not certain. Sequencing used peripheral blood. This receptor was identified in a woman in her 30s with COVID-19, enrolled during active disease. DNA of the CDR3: TGCAGTGCTCCCGAGGATACTGAAGCTTTCTTT. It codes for CSAPEDTEAFF.